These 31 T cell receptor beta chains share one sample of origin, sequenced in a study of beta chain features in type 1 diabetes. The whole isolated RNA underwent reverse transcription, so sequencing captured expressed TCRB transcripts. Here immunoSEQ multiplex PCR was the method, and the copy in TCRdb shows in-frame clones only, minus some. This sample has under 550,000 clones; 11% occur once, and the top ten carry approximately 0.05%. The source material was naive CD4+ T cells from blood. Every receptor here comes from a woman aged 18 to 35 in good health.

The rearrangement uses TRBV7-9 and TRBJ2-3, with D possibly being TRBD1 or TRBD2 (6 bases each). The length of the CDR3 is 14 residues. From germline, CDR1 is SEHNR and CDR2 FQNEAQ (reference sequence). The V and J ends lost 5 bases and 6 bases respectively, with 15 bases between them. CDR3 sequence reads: CASSPLDSGDTQYF. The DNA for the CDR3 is TGTGCCAGCAGCCCCCTGGACAGCGGGGATACGCAGTATTTT.

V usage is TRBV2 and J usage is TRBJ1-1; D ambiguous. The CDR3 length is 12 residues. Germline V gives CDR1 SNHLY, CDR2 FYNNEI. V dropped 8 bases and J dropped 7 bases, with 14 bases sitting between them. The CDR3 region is CASRRTGFEAFF. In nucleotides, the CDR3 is TGTGCCAGCCGGAGGACGGGGTTTGAAGCTTTCTTT.

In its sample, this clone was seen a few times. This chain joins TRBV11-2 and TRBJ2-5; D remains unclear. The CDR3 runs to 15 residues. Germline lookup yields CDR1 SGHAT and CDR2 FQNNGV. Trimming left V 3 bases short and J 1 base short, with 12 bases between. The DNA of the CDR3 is TGTGCCAGCAGCTTGGATACTGGGATCCAAGAGACCCAGTACTTC. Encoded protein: CASSLDTGIQETQYF.

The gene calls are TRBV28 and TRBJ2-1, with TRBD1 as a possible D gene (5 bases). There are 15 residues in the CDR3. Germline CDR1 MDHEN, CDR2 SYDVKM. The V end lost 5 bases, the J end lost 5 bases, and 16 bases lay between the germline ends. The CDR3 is CASSRRAGLNNEQFF. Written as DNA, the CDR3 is TGTGCCAGCAGTCGCAGGGCCGGCTTAAACAATGAGCAGTTCTTC. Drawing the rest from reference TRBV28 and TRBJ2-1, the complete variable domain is DVKVTQSSRYLVKRTGEKVFLECVQDMDHENMFWYRQDPGLGLRLIYFSYDVKMKEKGDIPEGYSVSREKKERFSLILESASTNQTSMYLCASSRRAGLNNEQFFGPGTRLTVL.

The CDR3 DNA is TGCGCCAGCAACCCATTTCTGGGACACAACACCGGGGAGCTGTTTTTT. Its translation: CASNPFLGHNTGELFF. The chain links TRBV4-1 to TRBJ2-2; a weak D match, TRBD1 (6 bases). V lost 7 bases and J 2 bases, leaving 17 bases between the germline ends. Per the germline V gene, CDR1 is MGHRA and CDR2 is YSYEKL. CDR3 length: 16 amino acids.

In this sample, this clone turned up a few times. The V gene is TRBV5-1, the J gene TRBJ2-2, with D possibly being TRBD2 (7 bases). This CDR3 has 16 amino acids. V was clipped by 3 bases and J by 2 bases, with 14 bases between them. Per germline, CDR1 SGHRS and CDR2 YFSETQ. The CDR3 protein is CASSYLADSNTGELFF. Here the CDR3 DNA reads TGCGCCAGCAGCTACCTAGCGGACAGCAACACCGGGGAGCTGTTTTTT.

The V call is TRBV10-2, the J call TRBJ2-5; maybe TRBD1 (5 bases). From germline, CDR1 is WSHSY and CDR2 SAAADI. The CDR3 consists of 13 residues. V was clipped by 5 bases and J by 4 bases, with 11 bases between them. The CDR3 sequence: CASSFRGGETQYF. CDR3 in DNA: TGCGCCAGCAGTTTTAGGGGCGGAGAGACCCAGTACTTC.

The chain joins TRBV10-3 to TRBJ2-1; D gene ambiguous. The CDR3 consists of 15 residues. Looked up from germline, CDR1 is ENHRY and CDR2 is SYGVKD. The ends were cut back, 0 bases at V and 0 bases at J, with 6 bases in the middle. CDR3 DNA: TGTGCCATCAGTGAGTCTGGTGACTCCTACAATGAGCAGTTCTTC. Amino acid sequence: CAISESGDSYNEQFF.

CDR3 protein: CASRAPSTGSYEQYV. Written as DNA, the CDR3 is TGTGCCAGCAGGGCCCCGTCGACAGGGTCCTACGAGCAGTACGTC. The chain employs TRBV28 and TRBJ2-7; 7 nucleotides match TRBD1. The trim removed 6 bases at V and 1 base at J, leaving 9 bases unmatched. The CDR3 runs 15 residues. The germline V gene encodes CDR1 MDHEN and CDR2 SYDVKM.

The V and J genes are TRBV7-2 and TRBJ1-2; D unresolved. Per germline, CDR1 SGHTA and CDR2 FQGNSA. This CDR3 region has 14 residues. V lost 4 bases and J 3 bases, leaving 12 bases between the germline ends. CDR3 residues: CASSYRQPDYGYTF. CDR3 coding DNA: TGTGCCAGCAGCTACCGGCAGCCAGACTATGGCTACACCTTC.

The CDR3 sequence: CSVRGGLSSYEQYF. For the CDR3, the DNA is TGCAGCGTGAGGGGGGGACTGAGCTCCTACGAGCAGTACTTC. This sequence joins TRBV29-1 and TRBJ2-7, with D possibly being TRBD2 (7 bases). Germline loops: CDR1 SQVTM, CDR2 ANQGSEA. The CDR3 runs to 14 residues. V shed 6 bases and J shed 0 bases, with 15 bases lying between them.

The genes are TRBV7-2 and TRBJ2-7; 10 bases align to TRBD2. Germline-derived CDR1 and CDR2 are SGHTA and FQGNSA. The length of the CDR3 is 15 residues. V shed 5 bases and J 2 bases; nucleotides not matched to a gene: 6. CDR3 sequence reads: CASSQTSGIAYEQYF. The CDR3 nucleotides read TGTGCCAGCAGCCAAACTAGCGGGATAGCCTACGAGCAGTACTTC.

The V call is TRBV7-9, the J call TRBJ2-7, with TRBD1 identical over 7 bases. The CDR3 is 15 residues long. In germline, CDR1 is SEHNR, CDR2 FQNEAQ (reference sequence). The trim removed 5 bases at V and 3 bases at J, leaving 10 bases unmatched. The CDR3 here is CASSLDDREIYEQYF. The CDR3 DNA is TGTGCCAGCAGCCTAGACGACAGGGAAATCTACGAGCAGTACTTC.

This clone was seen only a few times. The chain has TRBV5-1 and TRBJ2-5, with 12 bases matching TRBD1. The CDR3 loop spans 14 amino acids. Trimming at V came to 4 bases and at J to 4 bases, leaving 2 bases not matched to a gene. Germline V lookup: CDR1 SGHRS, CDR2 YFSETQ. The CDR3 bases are TGCGCCAGCAGCATGGGACAGGGGGCAGAGACCCAGTACTTC. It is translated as CASSMGQGAETQYF.

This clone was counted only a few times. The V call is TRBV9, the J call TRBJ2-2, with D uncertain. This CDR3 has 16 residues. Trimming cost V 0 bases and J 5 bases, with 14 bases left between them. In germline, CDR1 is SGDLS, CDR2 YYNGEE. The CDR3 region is CASSVVWDGITGELFF. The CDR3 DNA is TGTGCCAGCAGCGTAGTCTGGGATGGTATAACCGGGGAGCTGTTTTTT.

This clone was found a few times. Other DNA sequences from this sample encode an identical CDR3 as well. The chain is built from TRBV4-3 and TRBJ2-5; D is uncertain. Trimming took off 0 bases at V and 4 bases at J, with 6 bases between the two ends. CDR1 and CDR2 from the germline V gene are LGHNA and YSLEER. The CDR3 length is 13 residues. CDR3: CASSQDRRETQYF. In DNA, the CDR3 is TGCGCCAGCAGCCAAGATCGGAGAGAGACCCAGTACTTC.

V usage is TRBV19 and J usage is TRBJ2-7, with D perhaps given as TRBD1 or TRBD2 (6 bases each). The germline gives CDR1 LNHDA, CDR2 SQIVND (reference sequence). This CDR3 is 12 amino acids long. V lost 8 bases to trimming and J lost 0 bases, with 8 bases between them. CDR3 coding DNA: TGTGCCAGTGAGGGGGGCTCCTACGAGCAGTACTTC. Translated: CASEGGSYEQYF.

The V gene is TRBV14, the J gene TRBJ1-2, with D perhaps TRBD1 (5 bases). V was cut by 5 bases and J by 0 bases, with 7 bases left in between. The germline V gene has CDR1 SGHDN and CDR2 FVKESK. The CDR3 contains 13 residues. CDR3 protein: CASSRGSNYGYTF. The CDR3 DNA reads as TGTGCCAGCAGCAGGGGCTCTAACTATGGCTACACCTTC.

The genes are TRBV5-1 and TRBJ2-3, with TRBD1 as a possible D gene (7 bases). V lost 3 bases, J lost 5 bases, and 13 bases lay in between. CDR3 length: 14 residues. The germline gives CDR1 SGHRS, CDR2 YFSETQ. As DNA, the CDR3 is TGCGCCAGCAGCTCGGACAGGCGGGGAGATACGCAGTATTTT. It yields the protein CASSSDRRGDTQYF.

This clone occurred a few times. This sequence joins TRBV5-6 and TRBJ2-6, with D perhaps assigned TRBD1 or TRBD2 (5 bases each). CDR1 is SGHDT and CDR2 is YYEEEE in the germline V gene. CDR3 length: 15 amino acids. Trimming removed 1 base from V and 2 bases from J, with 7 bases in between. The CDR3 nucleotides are TGTGCCAGCAGCTTGAGGGGAGCTGGGGCCAACGTCCTGACTTTC. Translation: CASSLRGAGANVLTF.

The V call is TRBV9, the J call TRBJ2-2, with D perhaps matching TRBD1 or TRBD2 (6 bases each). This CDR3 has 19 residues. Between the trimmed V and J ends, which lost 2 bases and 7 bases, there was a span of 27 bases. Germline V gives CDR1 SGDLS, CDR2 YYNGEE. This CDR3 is CASSVYGDRTTSSGGELFF. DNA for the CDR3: TGTGCCAGCAGCGTGTACGGCGACAGGACTACATCAAGCGGCGGGGAGCTGTTTTTT.

The CDR3 is CASSLAPGVDTQYF. The CDR3 DNA sequence: TGTGCCAGCAGCTTAGCTCCGGGGGTGGATACGCAGTATTTT. This chain joins TRBV7-6 and TRBJ2-3; D is possibly TRBD2 (6 bases). Trimming removed 0 bases from V and 6 bases from J, with 10 bases in between. The CDR3 totals 14 residues. The germline V gene encodes CDR1 SGHVS and CDR2 FNYEAQ. Together with reference TRBV7-6 and TRBJ2-3, the CDR3 gives the full variable domain: GAGVSQSPRYKVTKRGQDVALRCDPISGHVSLYWYRQALGQGPEFLTYFNYEAQQDKSGLPNDRFSAERPEGSISTLTIQRTEQRDSAMYRCASSLAPGVDTQYFGPGTRLTVL.

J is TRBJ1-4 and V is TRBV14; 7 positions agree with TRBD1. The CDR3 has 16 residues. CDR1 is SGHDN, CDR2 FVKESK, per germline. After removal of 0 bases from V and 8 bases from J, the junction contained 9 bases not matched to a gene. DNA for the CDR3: TGTGCCAGCAGCCAAGATAAGAGACAGGGAGAGGAAAAACTGTTTTTT. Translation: CASSQDKRQGEEKLFF.

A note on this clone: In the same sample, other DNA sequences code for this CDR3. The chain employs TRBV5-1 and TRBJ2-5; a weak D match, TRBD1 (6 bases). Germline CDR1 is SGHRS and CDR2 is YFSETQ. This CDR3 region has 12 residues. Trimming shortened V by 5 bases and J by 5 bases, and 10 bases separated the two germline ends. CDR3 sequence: CASSPRGETQYF. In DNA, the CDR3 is TGCGCCAGCAGTCCAAGGGGGGAGACCCAGTACTTC.

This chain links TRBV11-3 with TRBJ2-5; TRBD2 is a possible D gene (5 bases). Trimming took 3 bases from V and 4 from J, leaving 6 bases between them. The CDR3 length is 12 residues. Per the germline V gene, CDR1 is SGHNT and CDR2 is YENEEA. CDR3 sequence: CASSFRGETQYF. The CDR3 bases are TGTGCCAGCAGCTTCCGGGGAGAGACCCAGTACTTC.

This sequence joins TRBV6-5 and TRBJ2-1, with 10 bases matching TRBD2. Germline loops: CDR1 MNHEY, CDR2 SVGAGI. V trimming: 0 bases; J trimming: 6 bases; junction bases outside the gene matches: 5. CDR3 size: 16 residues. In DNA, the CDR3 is TGTGCCAGCAGTTACTCGGGTAGCGGGAGGCCCAATGAGCAGTTCTTC. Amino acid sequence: CASSYSGSGRPNEQFF.

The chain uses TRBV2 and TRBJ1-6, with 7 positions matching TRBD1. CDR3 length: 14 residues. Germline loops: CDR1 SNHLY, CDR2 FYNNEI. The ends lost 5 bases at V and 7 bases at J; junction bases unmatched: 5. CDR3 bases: TGTGCCAGCAGTTACAGGGGTTTGAATTCACCCCTCCACTTT. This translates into CASSYRGLNSPLHF.

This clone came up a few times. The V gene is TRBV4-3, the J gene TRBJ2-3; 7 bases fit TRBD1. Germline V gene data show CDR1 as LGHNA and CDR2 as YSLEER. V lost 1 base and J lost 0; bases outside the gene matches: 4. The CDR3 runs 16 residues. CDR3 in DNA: TGCGCCAGCAGCCAAGCGACAGGGACAAGCACAGATACGCAGTATTTT. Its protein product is CASSQATGTSTDTQYF.

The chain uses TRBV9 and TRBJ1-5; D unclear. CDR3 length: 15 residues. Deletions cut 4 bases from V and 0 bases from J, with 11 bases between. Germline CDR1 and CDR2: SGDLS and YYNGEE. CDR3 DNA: TGTGCCAGCAGCCTCGAACCCGATAGCAATCAGCCCCAGCATTTT. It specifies CASSLEPDSNQPQHF.

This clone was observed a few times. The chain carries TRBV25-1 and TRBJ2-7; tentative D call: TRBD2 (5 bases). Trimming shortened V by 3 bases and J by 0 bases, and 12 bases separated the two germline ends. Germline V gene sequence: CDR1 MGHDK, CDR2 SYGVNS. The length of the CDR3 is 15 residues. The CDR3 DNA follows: TGTGCCAGCAGTGAGTCCGGTCTAGCCTCCTACGAGCAGTACTTC. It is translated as CASSESGLASYEQYF.

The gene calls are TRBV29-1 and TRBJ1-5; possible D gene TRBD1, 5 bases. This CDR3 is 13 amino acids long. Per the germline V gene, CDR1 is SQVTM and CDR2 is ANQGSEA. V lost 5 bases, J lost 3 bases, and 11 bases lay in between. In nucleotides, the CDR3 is TGCAGCGTTTCCCAGGGACTCAATCAGCCCCAGCATTTT. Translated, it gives CSVSQGLNQPQHF.